The 26 T cell receptor beta chains given below trace back to one sample, sequenced in a study of OX40 agonist ivuxolimab in advanced cancers. TCRdb keeps only in-frame clones here, not all; method: immunoSEQ multiplex PCR. The data contain more than 50,000 clones, 87% of them singletons. Sequencing was performed on CD4+ or CD8+ T cells sorted from blood, taken in a trial of the OX40 agonist ivuxolimab. The receptor source for this set is an adult with an advanced solid tumor such as melanoma, head and neck, liver or kidney cancer.

This clone was observed a few times. V usage is TRBV7-2 and J usage is TRBJ1-2; no definite D call. This CDR3 spans 15 amino acids. The germline V and J ends were trimmed by 1 base and 5 bases, with 14 bases remaining between them. Germline values: CDR1 SGHTA, CDR2 FQGNSA. The CDR3 region is CASSLGGGVQYGYTF. CDR3 DNA: TGTGCCAGCAGCTTAGGCGGCGGGGTTCAGTATGGCTACACCTTC.

The gene calls are TRBV28 and TRBJ2-7, with D maybe TRBD1 (6 bases). Germline V gives CDR1 MDHEN, CDR2 SYDVKM. V lost 3 bases, J lost 3 bases, and 18 bases lay in between. The CDR3 contains 16 residues. This chain's CDR3 is CASSFDRLTFDYEQYF. CDR3 in DNA: TGTGCCAGCAGTTTTGACAGGTTAACCTTCGACTACGAGCAGTACTTC.

This clone occurred a few times. V is TRBV28 and J is TRBJ1-6; 7 nucleotides match TRBD1. In germline, CDR1 is MDHEN, CDR2 SYDVKM. The CDR3 extends over 10 amino acids. With V trimmed by 6 bases and J by 16 bases, 3 bases remained unmatched. CDR3 in amino acids: CASSQGVLHF. The CDR3 region has the DNA TGTGCCAGCAGCCAGGGGGTACTCCACTTT.

This chain connects TRBV11-2 to TRBJ2-2; D gene ambiguous. Germline V gene data show CDR1 as SGHAT and CDR2 as FQNNGV. V was clipped by 5 bases and J by 3 bases, with 7 bases between them. The CDR3 totals 13 residues. Here the CDR3 reads CASSLYHTGELFF. CDR3 DNA: TGTGCCAGCAGCCTATATCACACCGGGGAGCTGTTTTTT.

The chain links TRBV15 to TRBJ1-2; TRBD1 matches at 7 bases. The CDR3 covers 14 residues. J lost 10 bases, V lost 3 bases, and 11 bases had no gene match. The germline gives CDR1 LNHNV, CDR2 YYDKDF (reference sequence). The CDR3: CATSRKDRSGFYTF. Here the CDR3 DNA reads TGTGCCACCAGCAGGAAGGACAGGTCGGGCTTCTACACCTTC.

The rearrangement uses TRBV12-5 and TRBJ2-3; weak D call: TRBD2 (6 bases). V dropped 5 bases and J dropped 3 bases, with 12 bases sitting between them. This CDR3 has 14 amino acids. The V gene's germline CDR1 is LGHNT and CDR2 FRNRAP. CDR3 in DNA: TGTGCTAGTGGTGAAACCGGGGGAACAGATACGCAGTATTTT. It is translated as CASGETGGTDTQYF.

The chain joins TRBV2 to TRBJ1-1, with 7 bases that match TRBD1. Trimming removed 3 bases from V and 4 bases from J; junction bases left unmatched: 5. CDR1 and CDR2 (germline): SNHLY, FYNNEI. There are 14 residues in the CDR3. The CDR3 region has the DNA TGTGCCAGCAGTGAGAGACAGGGAATCACTGAAGCTTTCTTT. Translation: CASSERQGITEAFF.

This clone was recorded once. The chain carries TRBV6-6 and TRBJ2-5; D perhaps matches TRBD1 (5 bases). Per the germline V gene, CDR1 is MNHNY and CDR2 is SVGAGI (reference sequence). V lost 0 bases and J lost 5, with 10 bases in between. The CDR3 spans 14 residues. The DNA of the CDR3 is TGTGCCAGCAGTTACTCTCAGGGCTTGGAGACCCAGTACTTC. Translated, it gives CASSYSQGLETQYF.

The CDR3 loop reads CSVETGQGYTF. CDR3 sequence (DNA): TGCAGTGTAGAGACCGGTCAGGGCTACACCTTC. This rearrangement joins TRBV20-1 to TRBJ1-2; D is ambiguous. The CDR3 runs 11 residues. The V gene lost 7 bases and the J gene lost 8 bases, with 14 bases spanning the gap. The germline gives CDR1 DFQATT, CDR2 SNEGSKA (reference sequence).

The chain recombines TRBV7-9 with TRBJ2-7; weak D call: TRBD1 (6 bases). The germline V gene has CDR1 SEHNR and CDR2 FQNEAQ (reference sequence). Trimming left V 1 base short and J 3 bases short, with 7 bases between. There are 13 residues in the CDR3. The CDR3 DNA reads as TGTGCCAGCAGCTTAGGGACAGTCTACGAGCAGTACTTC. Translated: CASSLGTVYEQYF.

This sequence joins TRBV6-5 and TRBJ1-1; TRBD1 is a possible D gene (5 bases). CDR1 is MNHEY, CDR2 SVGAGI, per germline. The CDR3 length is 14 residues. V was clipped by 8 bases and J by 4 bases, with 17 bases between them. The CDR3 sequence: CASGRDAFVTEAFF. CDR3 nucleotides: TGTGCCAGCGGCCGGGACGCATTCGTCACTGAAGCTTTCTTT.

The chain is built from TRBV28 and TRBJ2-5; 8 nucleotides agree with TRBD1. Germline assignment: CDR1 MDHEN and CDR2 SYDVKM. Trimming removed 6 bases from V and 5 bases from J; junction bases left unmatched: 5. This CDR3 contains 13 residues. As DNA, the CDR3 is TGTGCCAGCAGGCAGGGGGCGAGGGAGACCCAGTACTTC. It codes for CASRQGARETQYF. Variable domain in full (rest from reference TRBV28 and TRBJ2-5): DVKVTQSSRYLVKRTGEKVFLECVQDMDHENMFWYRQDPGLGLRLIYFSYDVKMKEKGDIPEGYSVSREKKERFSLILESASTNQTSMYLCASRQGARETQYFGPGTRLLVL.

This sequence joins TRBV7-9 and TRBJ1-5; no firm D call. Trimming removed 1 base at V and 10 bases at J, with 11 bases between. Germline V gene data show CDR1 as SEHNR and CDR2 as FQNEAQ (reference sequence). The CDR3 runs to 13 residues. CDR3 protein: CASSLVDGQPQHF. The DNA of the CDR3 is TGTGCCAGCAGCTTAGTTGATGGGCAACCCCAGCATTTT. Based on the CDR3 plus reference TRBV7-9 and TRBJ1-5, the full variable domain is DTGVSQNPRHKITKRGQNVTFRCDPISEHNRLYWYRQTLGQGPEFLTYFQNEAQLEKSRLLSDRFSAERPKGSFSTLEIQRTEQGDSAMYLCASSLVDGQPQHFGDGTRLSIL.

This clone was recorded only once. The chain couples TRBV7-2 to TRBJ2-3; D may correspond to TRBD1 or TRBD2 (6 bases each). The V end was cut by 5 bases, the J end by 4 bases, with 19 bases between. The germline V gene encodes CDR1 SGHTA and CDR2 FQGNSA. The CDR3 covers 16 residues. CDR3 sequence: CASSHAALGGADTQYF. The DNA of the CDR3 is TGTGCCAGCAGCCACGCCGCACTCGGGGGCGCAGATACGCAGTATTTT.

The chain joins TRBV19 to TRBJ2-2, with TRBD1 as a possible D gene (6 bases). V was cut by 10 bases and J by 0 bases, with 15 bases left in between. Germline CDR1 and CDR2: LNHDA and SQIVND (reference sequence). This CDR3 contains 15 residues. The CDR3 DNA sequence: TGTGCCACCTTCGACAGGTATCCGAACACCGGGGAGCTGTTTTTT. It is translated as CATFDRYPNTGELFF.

The J gene is TRBJ2-2, the V gene TRBV6-5, with D possibly matching TRBD2 (6 bases). The V gene lost 4 bases and the J gene lost 8 bases, with 20 bases spanning the gap. Germline-derived CDR1 and CDR2 are MNHEY and SVGAGI. This CDR3 spans 16 amino acids. CDR3 sequence: CASSSRRDSRAGELFF. The DNA for the CDR3 is TGTGCCAGCAGTTCCCGCCGGGACTCTCGAGCGGGGGAGCTGTTTTTT.

The V and J genes are TRBV18 and TRBJ2-7; 7 bases fit TRBD2. Germline CDR1 reads KGHSH; CDR2 reads LQKENI. The J segment lost 4 bases and the V segment lost 0 bases, leaving 12 bases of the junction unmatched. This CDR3 contains 17 residues. The CDR3 DNA follows: TGTGCCAGCTCACCACCAATAGCGGGCCCTACCGCGTACGAGCAGTACTTC. It translates to CASSPPIAGPTAYEQYF.

V usage is TRBV2 and J usage is TRBJ1-5; D ambiguous. V lost 4 bases and J lost 4, with 8 bases in between. The CDR3 is made up of 13 amino acids. Per germline, CDR1 SNHLY and CDR2 FYNNEI. The CDR3: CASSAQKNQPQHF. The CDR3 DNA reads as TGTGCCAGCAGTGCACAGAAAAATCAGCCCCAGCATTTT.

The rearrangement links TRBV7-3 to TRBJ2-1, with D possibly matching TRBD1 (6 bases). Germline V gene sequence: CDR1 SGHTA, CDR2 FQGTGA. The CDR3 spans 17 residues. V gave up 2 bases and J gave up 6 bases, with 20 bases separating them. CDR3 DNA: TGTGCCAGCAGCTTACGGGAACAGGGAGTACGACGCAATGAGCAGTTCTTC. Its protein product is CASSLREQGVRRNEQFF.

This clone has a count of ten or more. This rearrangement joins TRBV27 to TRBJ2-7; tentatively, D is TRBD1 or TRBD2 (5 bases each). Germline V lookup: CDR1 MNHEY, CDR2 SMNVEV (reference sequence). This CDR3 contains 14 residues. V lost 6 bases to trimming and J lost 3 bases, with 15 bases between them. The CDR3, as DNA: TGTGCCAGCAGGCGTGGGACCCCCCTCTACGAGCAGTACTTC. It yields the protein CASRRGTPLYEQYF.

V gene TRBV7-9 combines with J gene TRBJ2-1; D is undetermined. The CDR3 length is 13 residues. The V end was cut by 1 base, the J end by 5 bases, with 6 bases between. Germline V gene lookup returns CDR1 SEHNR and CDR2 FQNEAQ (reference sequence). Here the CDR3 reads CASSLGVDNEQFF. DNA for the CDR3: TGTGCCAGCAGCTTAGGGGTAGACAATGAGCAGTTCTTC.

The chain joins TRBV19 to TRBJ2-3; 7 bases fit TRBD2. CDR3 length: 16 amino acids. V dropped 5 bases and J dropped 0; count of bases not matched to a gene: 8. Germline CDR1 reads LNHDA; CDR2 reads SQIVND (reference sequence). This CDR3 reads CASSERGNPSTDTQYF. CDR3 nucleotides: TGTGCCAGTAGTGAGCGGGGAAATCCTAGCACAGATACGCAGTATTTT.

The V gene is TRBV28, the J gene TRBJ2-1, with D uncertain. The ends were cut back, 8 bases at V and 1 base at J, with 9 bases in the middle. This CDR3 is built from 13 residues. Germline loops: CDR1 MDHEN, CDR2 SYDVKM. The CDR3 loop is CASWTPSYNEQFF. The CDR3 DNA sequence: TGTGCCAGCTGGACCCCTTCCTACAATGAGCAGTTCTTC.

V gene TRBV6-5 combines with J gene TRBJ1-5, with no clear D. V dropped 4 bases and J dropped 0 bases, with 4 bases sitting between them. There are 13 residues in the CDR3. The germline CDR1 and CDR2 sequences are MNHEY and SVGAGI. The CDR3 is CASSLDSNQPQHF. CDR3 nucleotides: TGTGCCAGCAGTTTAGATAGCAATCAGCCCCAGCATTTT.

In DNA, the CDR3 is TGTGCCAGCAGCGTAGTAGGACAGGGGTCGAGCTCTGGAAACACCATATATTTT. Translating it yields CASSVVGQGSSSGNTIYF. V is TRBV9 and J is TRBJ1-3, with 9 bases identical to TRBD1. V gave up 0 bases and J gave up 0 bases; unmatched junction bases: 7. Germline V gene sequence: CDR1 SGDLS, CDR2 YYNGEE. The CDR3 spans 18 residues.

This chain connects TRBV28 to TRBJ1-5; D is unresolved. The CDR3 totals 13 residues. Between the trimmed V and J ends, which lost 3 bases and 4 bases, there was a span of 7 bases. Looked up from germline, CDR1 is MDHEN and CDR2 is SYDVKM. CDR3 protein: CASSLSANQPQHF. The CDR3 DNA reads as TGTGCCAGCAGTTTGTCAGCGAATCAGCCCCAGCATTTT.